The present TCR beta chain was sequenced within a study of Ad26.COV2.S vaccination and SARS-CoV-2 variants. Study as a whole: Ad26.COV2.S, an intramuscular injection, was given once or twice 56 days apart.

In regard to this clone: Its antigen is not known.

The CDR3 runs 13 residues. Trimming at V came to 6 bases and at J to 4 bases, leaving 3 bases not matched to a gene. Per germline, CDR1 MDHEN and CDR2 SYDVKM. Study outcomes and limitations: Vaccine and placebo recipients had similar non-spike TCR breadth. Compared with placebo recipients, vaccine recipients had higher spike-specific TCR breadth.

This sample's treatment: around 19 received Ad26.COV2.S at low or high dose, single or two shots; about 5 received placebo; per-sample allocation not given. Specimen acquisition occurred on day 63 following the initial vaccine or placebo injection. The data were produced by immunoSEQ multiplex PCR, yet TCRdb's version contains in-frame clones alone and is incomplete. This repertoire shows about 430,000 clones, 75% to 95% found once; its top ten account for more than 9%. The TCR was taken from a person between 18 and 59 years old who received the Ad26.COV2.S COVID-19 vaccine or a placebo. This specimen consisted of peripheral blood, obtained in a trial of Ad26.COV2.S vaccine versus placebo. The chain employs TRBV28 and TRBJ1-5, with TRBD1 matching 7 bases. This CDR3 reads CASSPQGNQPQHF. In DNA form, the CDR3 reads TGTGCCAGCAGCCCACAGGGGAATCAGCCCCAGCATTTT.